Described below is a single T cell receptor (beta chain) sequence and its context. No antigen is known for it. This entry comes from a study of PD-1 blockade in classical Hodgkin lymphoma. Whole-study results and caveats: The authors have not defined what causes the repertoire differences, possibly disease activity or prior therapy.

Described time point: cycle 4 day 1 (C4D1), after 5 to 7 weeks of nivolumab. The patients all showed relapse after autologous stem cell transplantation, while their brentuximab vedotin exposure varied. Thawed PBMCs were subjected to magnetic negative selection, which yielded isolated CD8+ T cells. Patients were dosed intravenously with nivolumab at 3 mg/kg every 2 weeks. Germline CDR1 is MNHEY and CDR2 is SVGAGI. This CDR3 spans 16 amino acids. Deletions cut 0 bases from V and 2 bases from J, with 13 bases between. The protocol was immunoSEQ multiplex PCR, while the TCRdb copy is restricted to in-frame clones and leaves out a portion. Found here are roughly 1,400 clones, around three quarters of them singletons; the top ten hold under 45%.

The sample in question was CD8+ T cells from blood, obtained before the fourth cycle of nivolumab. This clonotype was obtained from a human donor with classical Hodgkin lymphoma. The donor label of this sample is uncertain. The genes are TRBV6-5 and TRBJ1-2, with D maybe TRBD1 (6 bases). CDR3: CASSYSDSGHNYGYTF. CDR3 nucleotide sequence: TGTGCCAGCAGTTACTCGGACTCGGGACACAACTATGGCTACACCTTC.